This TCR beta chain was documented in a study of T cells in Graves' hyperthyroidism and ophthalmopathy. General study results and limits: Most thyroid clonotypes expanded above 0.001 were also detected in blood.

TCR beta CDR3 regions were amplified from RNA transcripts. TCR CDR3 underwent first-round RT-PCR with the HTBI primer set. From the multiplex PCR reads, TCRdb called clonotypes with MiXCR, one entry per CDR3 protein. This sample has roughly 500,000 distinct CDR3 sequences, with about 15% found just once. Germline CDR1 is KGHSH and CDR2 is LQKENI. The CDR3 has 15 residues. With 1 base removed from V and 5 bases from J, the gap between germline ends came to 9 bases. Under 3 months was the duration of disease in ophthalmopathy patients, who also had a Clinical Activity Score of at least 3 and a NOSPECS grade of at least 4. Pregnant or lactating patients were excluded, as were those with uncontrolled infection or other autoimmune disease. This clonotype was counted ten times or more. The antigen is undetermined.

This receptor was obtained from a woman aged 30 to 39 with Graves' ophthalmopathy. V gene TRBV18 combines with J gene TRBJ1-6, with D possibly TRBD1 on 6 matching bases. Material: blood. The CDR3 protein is CASSPRKGDNSPLHF. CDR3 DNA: TGTGCCAGCTCACCACGGAAGGGGGATAATTCACCCCTCCACTTT.